These 16 T cell receptor beta chains share one sample of origin, sequenced in a study of a mutant IDH1 vaccine in newly diagnosed glioma. Antigens of these TCRs are unknown. Described time point: week 23, last vaccination. Every vaccination contained 300 ug of the mutant IDH1 20-mer peptide and was paired with topical imiquimod. Sequencing was performed with immunoSEQ multiplex PCR; in TCRdb, only in-frame clones are kept and a portion is missing. The sample contains 58,000 or so clones, about 90% of which appear only once. The specimen comprised PBMCs, sampled from a glioma patient whose treatment included an IDH1 peptide vaccine. The receptor source for this set is a middle-aged man with glioma.

This chain links TRBV6-1 with TRBJ2-5; D might be TRBD1 (5 bases). The germline V gene has CDR1 MNHNS and CDR2 SASEGT. V lost 2 bases and J 1 base, leaving 8 bases between the germline ends. There are 14 residues in the CDR3. The CDR3 DNA sequence: TGTGCCAGCAGTGAAAACACAGGCCAAGAGACCCAGTACTTC. The encoded protein is CASSENTGQETQYF.

The chain has TRBV6-5 and TRBJ2-5, with 7 positions matching TRBD1. The CDR3 runs to 15 residues. The V segment lost 0 bases and the J segment 6 bases; nucleotides outside the gene matches: 7. Germline loops: CDR1 MNHEY, CDR2 SVGAGI. In DNA form, the CDR3 reads TGTGCCAGCAGTTACTCGAAGGGGGCTGGGAAGACCCAGTACTTC. Its protein product is CASSYSKGAGKTQYF.

The J gene is TRBJ1-2, the V gene TRBV2, with 7 bases identical to TRBD1. This CDR3 region has 13 residues. V lost 4 bases to trimming and J lost 6 bases; unmatched junction nucleotides: 5. Germline V gives CDR1 SNHLY, CDR2 FYNNEI. This CDR3 reads CASSVGQVNGYTF. The CDR3 DNA sequence: TGTGCCAGCAGTGTTGGACAGGTTAATGGCTACACCTTC. Variable domain in full (rest from reference TRBV2 and TRBJ1-2): EPEVTQTPSHQVTQMGQEVILRCVPISNHLYFYWYRQILGQKVEFLVSFYNNEISEKSEIFDDQFSVERPDGSNFTLKIRSTKLEDSAMYFCASSVGQVNGYTFGSGTRLTVV.

The rearrangement joins TRBV19 to TRBJ1-1; D is possibly TRBD1 (5 bases). The V and J ends lost 11 bases and 2 bases respectively, with 18 bases between them. The CDR3 is 14 residues long. Germline loops: CDR1 LNHDA, CDR2 SQIVND (reference sequence). This CDR3 reads CAGSMGGDNTEAFF. CDR3 DNA sequence: TGTGCCGGATCAATGGGAGGGGATAACACTGAAGCTTTCTTT.

The CDR3 spells CASSRAAMSYEQYF. The CDR3 nucleotides read TGTGCCAGCAGCCGTGCAGCGATGTCCTACGAGCAGTACTTC. The chain combines TRBV27 with TRBJ2-7; D is uncertain. Per germline, CDR1 MNHEY and CDR2 SMNVEV (reference sequence). V lost 6 bases, J lost 1 base, and 13 bases lay in between. The CDR3 is 14 amino acids.

V gene TRBV19 combines with J gene TRBJ2-7; the D is unclear. CDR1 and CDR2 (germline): LNHDA, SQIVND (reference sequence). The ends were cut back, 5 bases at V and 1 base at J, with 15 bases in the middle. The CDR3 contains 15 residues. In DNA form, the CDR3 reads TGTGCCAGTAGTTCCTCAGGAAGCCGGTCCTACGAGCAGTACTTC. This sequence encodes CASSSSGSRSYEQYF.

The chain joins TRBV4-1 to TRBJ2-7; TRBD2 matches at 10 bases. Germline V gene sequence: CDR1 MGHRA, CDR2 YSYEKL. V was clipped by 0 bases and J by 4 bases; unmatched bases: 3. The CDR3 is 15 residues long. Written as DNA, the CDR3 is TGCGCCAGCAGCCAAGAGCTAGCGGGAGAGTACGAGCAGTACTTC. Protein sequence: CASSQELAGEYEQYF.

This chain uses TRBV9 with TRBJ2-1; 7 nucleotides agree with TRBD2. Trimming took 4 bases from V and 9 from J; bases not matched to a gene: 10. Germline CDR1 SGDLS, CDR2 YYNGEE. The CDR3 covers 14 residues. The CDR3 sequence: CASSFSLASGEQFF. In nucleotides, the CDR3 is TGTGCCAGCAGCTTCTCACTAGCGTCGGGTGAGCAGTTCTTC.

In this sample, this clone turned up once. DNA for the CDR3: TGTGCCAGCACCCCCCAGGACAGGCATCTCCATGGCTACACCTTC. Translation gives CASTPQDRHLHGYTF. The chain joins TRBV7-9 to TRBJ1-2; 7 nucleotides line up with TRBD1. CDR3 length: 15 amino acids. Trimming cost V 7 bases and J 6 bases; bases outside gene matches: 14. CDR1 SEHNR and CDR2 FQNEAQ come from the germline V gene (reference sequence).

J is TRBJ2-1 and V is TRBV19; 10 bases are shared with TRBD2. Germline CDR1 is LNHDA and CDR2 is SQIVND (reference sequence). With 3 bases clipped from V and 2 bases from J, the junction kept 10 bases outside the gene matches. This CDR3 is built from 18 residues. CDR3 in amino acids: CASSMGSGRDLTYNEQFF. The DNA of the CDR3 is TGTGCCAGTAGTATGGGCAGCGGGAGGGACCTCACCTACAATGAGCAGTTCTTC.

The rearrangement uses TRBV19 and TRBJ2-2; D uncertain. Germline CDR1 is LNHDA and CDR2 is SQIVND (reference sequence). The CDR3 contains 16 residues. Deletions cut 5 bases from V and 7 bases from J, with 20 bases between. This CDR3 is CASSPGSSRLVGELFF. The CDR3 DNA follows: TGTGCCAGTAGTCCCGGGTCCTCGCGTCTCGTCGGGGAGCTGTTTTTT.

The J gene is TRBJ1-3, the V gene TRBV7-2, with D unresolved. The CDR3 contains 14 residues. Germline V gene sequence: CDR1 SGHTA, CDR2 FQGNSA. Trimming pared 5 bases from V and 4 bases from J, leaving 12 bases between. The CDR3 protein is CASSPAGNGNTIYF. CDR3 bases: TGTGCCAGCAGCCCCGCCGGGAACGGAAACACCATATATTTT.

This CDR3 reads CASSAPTDGNQPQHF. In DNA form, the CDR3 reads TGTGCCAGCAGTGCGCCGACAGATGGCAATCAGCCCCAGCATTTT. V is TRBV6-1 and J is TRBJ1-5; TRBD1 is a possible D gene (5 bases). The germline V gene has CDR1 MNHNS and CDR2 SASEGT. Between the trimmed V and J ends, which lost 4 bases and 2 bases, there was a span of 12 bases. The CDR3 has 15 residues.

A single count supports this clone. The chain recombines TRBV19 with TRBJ2-4, with D possibly called TRBD1 or TRBD2 (5 bases each). V gave up 5 bases and J gave up 9 bases, with 14 bases separating them. Germline V lookup: CDR1 LNHDA, CDR2 SQIVND (reference sequence). The CDR3 runs to 13 residues. The CDR3 spells CASSSPSGRIQYF. The CDR3, as DNA: TGTGCCAGTAGTTCTCCTTCGGGGCGCATTCAGTACTTC.

This chain uses TRBV27 with TRBJ2-5; TRBD2 aligns across 8 bases. J was trimmed by 4 bases and V by 8 bases; bases with no gene match: 9. The germline CDR1 and CDR2 sequences are MNHEY and SMNVEV (reference sequence). The CDR3 has 14 residues. CDR3 amino acids: CASGLSGTPETQYF. In DNA form, the CDR3 reads TGTGCCAGCGGCCTTAGCGGGACCCCAGAGACCCAGTACTTC.

The chain is built from TRBV9 and TRBJ2-7, with D maybe TRBD1 (6 bases). This CDR3 region has 15 residues. CDR1 and CDR2 from the germline V gene are SGDLS and YYNGEE. Trimming pared 4 bases from V and 2 bases from J, leaving 16 bases between. In DNA form, the CDR3 reads TGTGCCAGCAGCCCTCGTTCAGGGGTAGCCTACGAGCAGTACTTC. It translates to CASSPRSGVAYEQYF.